Listed below are T cell receptor beta chains from one sample, sequenced in a study of CXCR3-negative and CXCR3-positive naive CD8 T cells. TCRdb reworked the 5' RACE reads into one entry per CDR3 protein, no DNA. This sample's table has approximately 59,000 distinct CDR3 sequences. Sequencing input: naive CXCR3+ CD8+ T cells from blood. These TCRs come from a human donor in good health. Some clones in this sample may be carry-over from other donors' samples. The CDR3 runs from the conserved cysteine through the conserved F or W. Not all rows give a size; the values are once, few, many and, for expanded clones, a class.

j_gene | v_gene | abundance | CDR3aa
TRBJ2-2 | TRBV7-2 | NA | CASPHRAGGPQTGELFF
TRBJ2-7 | TRBV7-2 | NA | CASSLDTYEQYF
TRBJ2-7 | TRBV6-5 | NA | CASSYSGLAGTYEQYF
TRBJ2-5 | TRBV6-2/TRBV6-3 | NA | CASSYSTGVVETQYF
TRBJ2-5 | TRBV5-1 | NA | CASRLQETQYF
TRBJ2-1 | TRBV9 | NA | CASSVEALGSYNEQFF
TRBJ1-5 | TRBV7-9 | NA | CASSPDRWSNQPQHF
TRBJ2-3 | TRBV9 | NA | CASSVVGGSTDTQYF
TRBJ2-1 | TRBV5-1 | NA | CASSLLGSNEQFF
TRBJ2-4 | TRBV12-3/TRBV12-4 | NA | CASSRDIGNIQYF
TRBJ2-7 | TRBV12-5 | NA | CASGPAGLRDSLFHEQYF
TRBJ2-5 | TRBV15 | NA | CATSRRGLAETQYF
TRBJ1-2 | TRBV6-1 | NA | CASRITGGDYGYTF
TRBJ2-7 | TRBV20-1 | NA | CSASGDILYEQYF
TRBJ2-5 | TRBV15 | NA | CATSSTGTGSPQETQYF
TRBJ2-3 | TRBV12-3/TRBV12-4 | NA | CASSLGGSADTQYF
TRBJ2-1 | TRBV10-1 | NA | CASSDRPDSYNEQFF
TRBJ1-2 | TRBV18 | NA | CASSQRGEGDTYGYTF
TRBJ2-3 | TRBV7-2 | NA | CASSLVERTDTQYF
TRBJ2-2 | TRBV5-6 | NA | CASSLVRAATGELFF
TRBJ1-2 | TRBV5-1 | NA | CASSLEGPTGVNNYGYTF
TRBJ1-5 | TRBV19 | NA | CASSIKLGQNLVYSNQPQHF
TRBJ2-7 | TRBV7-2 | medium-sized | CASSFSYEQYF
TRBJ2-5 | TRBV7-7 | NA | CASSLVRTGDKETQYF
TRBJ2-1 | TRBV29-1 | NA | CSVEGGGLVNEQFF
TRBJ1-1 | TRBV7-2 | NA | CASTPGYTEAFF
TRBJ2-7 | TRBV7-9 | NA | CASSPKGHPYEQYF
TRBJ2-1 | TRBV29-1 | NA | CSVDGQGWGEQFF
TRBJ1-1 | TRBV19 | NA | CASSTGTRTEAFF
TRBJ2-7 | TRBV29-1 | NA | CSVEDPSRDSRTYEQYF
TRBJ1-1 | TRBV12-3/TRBV12-4 | NA | CASSLLGGITSNTEAFF
TRBJ2-1 | TRBV5-1 | NA | CASSRQTGIRDPSPYNEQFF
TRBJ2-7 | TRBV28 | NA | CASSPYKGSYEQYF
TRBJ2-5 | TRBV4-2 | NA | CASSQTAGRTSGKETQYF
TRBJ2-3 | TRBV7-8 | NA | CASRMAGTQYF
TRBJ2-3 | TRBV7-8 | NA | CASSLLWDTDSTDTQYF
TRBJ2-5 | TRBV9 | NA | CASSVTGQGGVETQYF
TRBJ2-3 | TRBV7-6 | NA | CASSLGTSPDTRYF
TRBJ2-7 | TRBV25-1 | NA | CASGTGTGAGEQYF
TRBJ2-7 | TRBV19 | NA | CASSAGATYEQYF
TRBJ2-7 | TRBV7-2 | NA | CAGSWDRGAYEQYF
TRBJ1-1 | TRBV19 | NA | CASSRGLDTEAFF
TRBJ2-7 | TRBV10-2 | NA | CASSVDRYEQYF
TRBJ1-1 | TRBV7-2 | NA | CASSTRQGMNTEAFF
TRBJ2-3 | TRBV29-1 | NA | CSAWTSGEKTDTQYF
TRBJ1-5 | TRBV4-1 | NA | CASSHGPDLSEFNQPQHF
TRBJ2-2 | TRBV25-1 | NA | CASTLGGTAMNTGELFF
TRBJ2-1 | TRBV3-1 | NA | CASSQDPPSGGAIEQFF
TRBJ1-2 | TRBV29-1 | NA | CSVEDRGPKDYGYTF
TRBJ2-7 | TRBV27 | NA | CASWETGGFHEQYF
TRBJ2-5 | TRBV7-8 | NA | CASSSTGVGETQYF
TRBJ2-1 | TRBV4-3 | NA | CASSQGVSSYNEQFF
TRBJ2-1 | TRBV25-1 | NA | CASSEADSYNEQFF
TRBJ2-7 | TRBV14 | NA | CASSFFGSSYEQYF
TRBJ2-3 | TRBV4-3 | NA | CASSQENNYNTDTQYF
TRBJ2-1 | TRBV13 | NA | CASSSRDRDDEQFF
TRBJ2-7 | TRBV7-9 | NA | CASTSGNSYEQYF
TRBJ2-3 | TRBV7-2 | NA | CASSLALWSGGEGDTQYF
TRBJ2-1 | TRBV19 | NA | CASSIGERSSYNEQFF